A selection of T cell receptor beta chains follows, all from one sample in a study of naive and memory T cell subsets. One entry per CDR3 protein, called by TCRdb with MiXCR from the UMI-ligation and nested PCR reads. This table has approximately 140,000 distinct CDR3 sequences, 15% to 25% appearing once. The sample was naive CD8+ T cells from blood. These receptor sequences come from a human donor in good health. CDR3s leave out the opening cysteine and the closing phenylalanine or tryptophan.

CDR3aa	v_gene	j_gene	len
ATRASGNEQF	TRBV15	TRBJ2-1	10
ASSLGSGMNIQY	TRBV27	TRBJ2-4	12
ASSRPSGRSADTQY	TRBV6-2/TRBV6-3	TRBJ2-3	14
SVLRGLYNEQF	TRBV29-1	TRBJ2-1	11
ASSLPRVAGDNTEAF	TRBV4-1	TRBJ1-1	15
ASSLVGLNYEQY	TRBV28	TRBJ2-7	12
ASTPGVNGYGYT	TRBV25-1	TRBJ1-2	12
ASSLRKNTEAF	TRBV5-1	TRBJ1-1	11
SVLLGTGPYEQY	TRBV29-1	TRBJ2-7	12
AWSDLAGRETQY	TRBV30	TRBJ2-5	12
ASRPWGGEGTDTQY	TRBV5-1	TRBJ2-3	14
SGSRDPETQY	TRBV29-1	TRBJ2-5	10
ASSLLGGTSSDTQY	TRBV27	TRBJ2-3	14
ASSNPGGINEQF	TRBV7-8	TRBJ2-1	12
ASSYRGGSNQPQH	TRBV28	TRBJ1-5	13
ASSPLAGSNHGTDTQY	TRBV7-3	TRBJ2-3	16
SVASLAGEIFGETQY	TRBV29-1	TRBJ2-5	15
ASSLQGWTDTQY	TRBV28	TRBJ2-3	12
ASSQDLSYQETQY	TRBV14	TRBJ2-5	13
ARSLIPLGEKGHEQF	TRBV5-3	TRBJ2-1	15
ASSDRIRGTEAF	TRBV10-1	TRBJ1-1	12
ATSAAGVSYNEQF	TRBV24-1	TRBJ2-1	13
ASSLAASGGAEAF	TRBV13	TRBJ1-1	13
SARIPVGAGGINEQF	TRBV20-1	TRBJ2-1	15
ASSQGDSDREYEQF	TRBV7-7	TRBJ2-1	14
ASSQQGYRPEPYEQY	TRBV28	TRBJ2-7	15
SAFYSGITGNEQF	TRBV29-1	TRBJ2-1	13
ASSLFTILGASNSNQPQH	TRBV7-8	TRBJ1-5	18
AISESSGSRNEQF	TRBV10-3	TRBJ2-1	13
ASSLILQREQY	TRBV28	TRBJ2-7	11
ASSSGRDFFNEQF	TRBV13	TRBJ2-1	13
ASRPGTGGYEQY	TRBV2	TRBJ2-7	12
ASSFAGGYTDTQY	TRBV5-1	TRBJ2-3	13
SVVGTLTGELF	TRBV29-1	TRBJ2-2	11
ASSQESSFYNEQF	TRBV3-1	TRBJ2-1	13
ASSPSGLPYEQY	TRBV5-1	TRBJ2-7	12
ASSPLPLTGTYEQY	TRBV28	TRBJ2-7	14
ASSSMGNQPQH	TRBV7-3	TRBJ1-5	11
ASSLGAEKGNEQF	TRBV5-4	TRBJ2-1	13
ATRDTLNSYNSPLH	TRBV27	TRBJ1-6	14
ASSQTGGGTEAF	TRBV3-1	TRBJ1-1	12